These 3 T cell receptor beta chains share one sample of origin, sequenced in a study of breast tumors, draining lymph nodes, adjacent tissues. TCRdb re-derived calls from the multiplex PCR reads in MiXCR, one entry per CDR3 protein. The sample includes more than 50,000 distinct CDR3 sequences, approximately 45% of them seen just once. The source material was breast tumor tissue. The receptors shown here come from a female donor with breast cancer. Some clones in this sample may be carry-over from other donors' samples.

In this sample, this clonotype turned up many times. This may be a read error: a much more frequent sequence differs by one nucleotide. The gene calls are TRBV6-4 and TRBJ2-1, with D possibly TRBD2 on 5 matching bases. The V end was cut by 5 bases, the J end by 10 bases, with 21 bases between. Germline values: CDR1 MRHNA, CDR2 SNTAGT. The CDR3 is 15 amino acids. The CDR3 sequence is CASSHVGIGMDEQFF. The DNA for the CDR3 is TGTGCCAGCAGTCACGTCGGGATAGGGATGGACGAGCAGTTCTTC.

The chain couples TRBV24-1 to TRBJ2-3; 16 bases line up with TRBD2. Unmatched junction bases numbered 8, after V lost 4 bases and J lost 5 bases. The V gene's germline CDR1 is KGHDR and CDR2 SFDVKD. The CDR3 has 18 residues. CDR3 nucleotide sequence: TGTGCCACCAGTGAGCCGGGACTAGCGGGGGGGCCTGAAGATACGCAGTATTTT. This codes for CATSEPGLAGGPEDTQYF.

As for this clonotype: This may stem from a read error, because a much larger clone lies one nucleotide away. V gene TRBV18 combines with J gene TRBJ2-4; 7 nucleotides align to TRBD1. CDR3 length: 13 amino acids. Germline V CDR1 and CDR2: KGHSH, LQKENI. The CDR3 here is CASPPRGQNIQYF. DNA for the CDR3: TGTGCCAGCCCACCACGGGGACAGAACATTCAGTACTTC.